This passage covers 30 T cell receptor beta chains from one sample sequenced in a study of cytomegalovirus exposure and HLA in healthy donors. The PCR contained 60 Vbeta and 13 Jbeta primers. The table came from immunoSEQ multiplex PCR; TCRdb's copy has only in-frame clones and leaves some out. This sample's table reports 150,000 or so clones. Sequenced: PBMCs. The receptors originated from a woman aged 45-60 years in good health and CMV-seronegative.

The CDR3 DNA follows: TGTGCCAGCAGTCACGCAGCAGATACGCAGTATTTT. Translation: CASSHAADTQYF. V is TRBV27 and J is TRBJ2-3; D gene uncertain. The CDR3 is made up of 12 amino acids. The V gene's germline CDR1 is MNHEY and CDR2 SMNVEV (reference sequence). The V gene lost 5 bases and the J gene lost 4 bases, with 7 bases spanning the gap.

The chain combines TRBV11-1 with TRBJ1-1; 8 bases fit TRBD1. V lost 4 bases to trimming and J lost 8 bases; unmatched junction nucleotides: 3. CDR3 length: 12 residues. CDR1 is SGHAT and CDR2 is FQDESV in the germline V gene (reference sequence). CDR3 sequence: CASSSDREEAFF. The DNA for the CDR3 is TGTGCCAGCAGCTCGGACAGGGAAGAAGCTTTCTTT.

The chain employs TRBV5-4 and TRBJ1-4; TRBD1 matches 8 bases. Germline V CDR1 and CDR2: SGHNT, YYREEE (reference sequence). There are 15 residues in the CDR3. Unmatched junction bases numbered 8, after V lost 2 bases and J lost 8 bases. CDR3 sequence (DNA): TGTGCCAGCAGCTTCAACAGGGGGGGACTCGAAAAACTGTTTTTT. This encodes CASSFNRGGLEKLFF.

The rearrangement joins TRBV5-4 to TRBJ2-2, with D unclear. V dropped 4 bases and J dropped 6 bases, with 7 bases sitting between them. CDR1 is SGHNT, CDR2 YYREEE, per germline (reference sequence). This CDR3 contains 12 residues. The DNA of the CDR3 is TGTGCCAGCAGCCGACACGCCGGGGAGCTGTTTTTT. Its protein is CASSRHAGELFF.

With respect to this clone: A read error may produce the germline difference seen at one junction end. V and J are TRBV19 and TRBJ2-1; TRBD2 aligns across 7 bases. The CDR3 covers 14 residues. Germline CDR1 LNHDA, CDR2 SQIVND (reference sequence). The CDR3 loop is CASRIGGSGNEQFF. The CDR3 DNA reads TGTGCCAGTAGGATAGGCGGGAGTGGCAATGAGCAGTTCTTC.

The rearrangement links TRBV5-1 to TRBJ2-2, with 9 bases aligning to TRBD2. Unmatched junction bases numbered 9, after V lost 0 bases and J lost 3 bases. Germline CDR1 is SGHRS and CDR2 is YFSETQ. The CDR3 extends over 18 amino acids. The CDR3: CASSLGPRASGDTGELFF. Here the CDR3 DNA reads TGCGCCAGCAGCTTGGGTCCGCGGGCTAGCGGGGACACCGGGGAGCTGTTTTTT.

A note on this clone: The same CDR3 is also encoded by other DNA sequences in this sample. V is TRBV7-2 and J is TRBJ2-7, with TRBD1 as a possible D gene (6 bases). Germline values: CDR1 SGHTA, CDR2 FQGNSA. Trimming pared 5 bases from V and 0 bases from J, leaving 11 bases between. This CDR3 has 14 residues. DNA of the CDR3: TGTGCCAGCAGCCTACGACAGGACTCCTACGAGCAGTACTTC. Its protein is CASSLRQDSYEQYF. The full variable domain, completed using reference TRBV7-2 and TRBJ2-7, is GAGVSQSPSNKVTEKGKDVELRCDPISGHTALYWYRQSLGQGLEFLIYFQGNSAPDKSGLPSDRFSAERTGGSVSTLTIQRTQQEDSAVYLCASSLRQDSYEQYFGPGTRLTVT.

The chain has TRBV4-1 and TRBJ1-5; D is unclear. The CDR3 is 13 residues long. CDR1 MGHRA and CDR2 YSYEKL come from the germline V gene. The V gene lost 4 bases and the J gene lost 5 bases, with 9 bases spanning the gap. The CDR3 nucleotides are TGCGCCAGCAGCCGCTCCAGTTATCAGCCCCAGCATTTT. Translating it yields CASSRSSYQPQHF.

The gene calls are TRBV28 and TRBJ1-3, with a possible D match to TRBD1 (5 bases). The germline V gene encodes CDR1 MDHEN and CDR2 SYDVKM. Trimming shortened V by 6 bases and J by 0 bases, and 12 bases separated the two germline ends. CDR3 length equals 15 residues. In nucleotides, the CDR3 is TGTGCCAGCAGCACTACAGGTCGCTCTGGAAACACCATATATTTT. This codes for CASSTTGRSGNTIYF.

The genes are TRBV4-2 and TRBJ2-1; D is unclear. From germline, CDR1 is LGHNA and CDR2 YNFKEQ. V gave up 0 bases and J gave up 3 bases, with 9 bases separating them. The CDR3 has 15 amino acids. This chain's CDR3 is CASSQDSSGYNEQFF. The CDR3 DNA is TGTGCCAGCAGCCAAGATTCGTCAGGCTACAATGAGCAGTTCTTC.

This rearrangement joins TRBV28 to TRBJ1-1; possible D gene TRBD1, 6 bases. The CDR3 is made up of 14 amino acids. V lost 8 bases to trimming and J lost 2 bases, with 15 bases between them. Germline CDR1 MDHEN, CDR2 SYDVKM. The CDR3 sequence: CASWLGHQNTEAFF. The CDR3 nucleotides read TGTGCCAGCTGGCTGGGACACCAAAACACTGAAGCTTTCTTT.

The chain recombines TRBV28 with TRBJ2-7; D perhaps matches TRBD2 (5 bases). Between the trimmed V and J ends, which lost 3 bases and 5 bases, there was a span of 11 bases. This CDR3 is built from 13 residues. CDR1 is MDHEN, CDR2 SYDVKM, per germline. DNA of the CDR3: TGTGCCAGCAGTTTGGCAGTCGGGGACGAGCAGTACTTC. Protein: CASSLAVGDEQYF.

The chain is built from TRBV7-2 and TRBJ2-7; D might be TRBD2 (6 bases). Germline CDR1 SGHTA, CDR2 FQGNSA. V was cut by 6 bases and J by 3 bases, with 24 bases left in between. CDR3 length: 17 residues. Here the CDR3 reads CASSSRGRGRGGYEQYF. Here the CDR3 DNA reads TGTGCCAGCAGTTCGAGGGGCCGAGGGCGGGGTGGCTACGAGCAGTACTTC.

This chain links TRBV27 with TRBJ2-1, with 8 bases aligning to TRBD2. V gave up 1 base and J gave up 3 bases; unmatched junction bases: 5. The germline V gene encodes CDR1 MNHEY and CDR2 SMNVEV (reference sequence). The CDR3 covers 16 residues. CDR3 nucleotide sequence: TGTGCCAGCAGTTTATACGGGGGGGTAATCTACAATGAGCAGTTCTTC. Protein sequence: CASSLYGGVIYNEQFF.

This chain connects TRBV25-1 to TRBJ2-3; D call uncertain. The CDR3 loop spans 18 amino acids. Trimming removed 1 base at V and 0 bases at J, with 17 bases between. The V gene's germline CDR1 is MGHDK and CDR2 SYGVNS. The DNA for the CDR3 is TGTGCCAGCAGTGAATCCTTGGGCAGTCAAGCTAGCACAGATACGCAGTATTTT. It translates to CASSESLGSQASTDTQYF.

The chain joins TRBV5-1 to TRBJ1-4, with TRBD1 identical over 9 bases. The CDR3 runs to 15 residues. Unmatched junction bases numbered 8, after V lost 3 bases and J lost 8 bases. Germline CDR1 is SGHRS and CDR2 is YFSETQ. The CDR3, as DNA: TGCGCCAGCAGCTGGACAGGGGTGAGGGAGGAAAAACTGTTTTTT. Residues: CASSWTGVREEKLFF.

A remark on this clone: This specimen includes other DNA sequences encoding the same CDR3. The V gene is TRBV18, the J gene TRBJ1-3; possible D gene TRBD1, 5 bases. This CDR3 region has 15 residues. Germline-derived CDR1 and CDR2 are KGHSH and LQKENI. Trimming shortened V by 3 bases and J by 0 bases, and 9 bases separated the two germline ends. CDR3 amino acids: CASSPQGVSGNTIYF. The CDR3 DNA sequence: TGTGCCAGCTCACCCCAGGGCGTCTCTGGAAACACCATATATTTT.

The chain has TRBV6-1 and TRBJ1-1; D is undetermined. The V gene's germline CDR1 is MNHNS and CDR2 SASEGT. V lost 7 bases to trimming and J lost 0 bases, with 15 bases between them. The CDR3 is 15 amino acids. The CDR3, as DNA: TGTGCCAGCACCCCGGGGAGTAGCATGAACACTGAAGCTTTCTTT. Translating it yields CASTPGSSMNTEAFF.

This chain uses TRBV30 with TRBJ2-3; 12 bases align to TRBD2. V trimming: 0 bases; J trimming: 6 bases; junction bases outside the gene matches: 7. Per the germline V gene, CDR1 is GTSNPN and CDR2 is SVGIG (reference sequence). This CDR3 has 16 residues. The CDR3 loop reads CAWSVWLAGGPDTQYF. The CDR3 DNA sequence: TGTGCCTGGAGTGTATGGCTAGCGGGGGGGCCGGATACGCAGTATTTT.

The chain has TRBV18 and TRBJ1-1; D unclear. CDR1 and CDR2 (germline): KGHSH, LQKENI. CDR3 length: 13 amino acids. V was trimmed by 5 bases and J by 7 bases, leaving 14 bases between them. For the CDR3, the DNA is TGTGCCAGCTCAACGTCTAGGCAGTTTGAAGCTTTCTTT. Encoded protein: CASSTSRQFEAFF.

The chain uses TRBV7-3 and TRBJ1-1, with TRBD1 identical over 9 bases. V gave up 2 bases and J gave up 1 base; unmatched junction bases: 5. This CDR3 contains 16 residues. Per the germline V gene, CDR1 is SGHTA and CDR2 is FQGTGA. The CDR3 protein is CASSLGRTGANTEAFF. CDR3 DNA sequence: TGTGCCAGCAGCTTAGGCCGGACAGGGGCGAACACTGAAGCTTTCTTT.

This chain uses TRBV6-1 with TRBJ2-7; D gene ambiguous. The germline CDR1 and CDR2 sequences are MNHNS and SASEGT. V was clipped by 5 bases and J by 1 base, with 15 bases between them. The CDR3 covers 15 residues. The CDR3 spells CASSRSPFPSYEQYF. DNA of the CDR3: TGTGCCAGCAGTCGAAGCCCATTCCCATCCTACGAGCAGTACTTC.

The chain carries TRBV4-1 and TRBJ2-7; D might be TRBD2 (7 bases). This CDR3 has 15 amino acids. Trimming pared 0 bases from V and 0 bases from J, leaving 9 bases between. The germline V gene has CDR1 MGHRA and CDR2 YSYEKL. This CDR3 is CASSQEGGGSYEQYF. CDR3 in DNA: TGCGCCAGCAGCCAAGAGGGAGGGGGCTCCTACGAGCAGTACTTC.

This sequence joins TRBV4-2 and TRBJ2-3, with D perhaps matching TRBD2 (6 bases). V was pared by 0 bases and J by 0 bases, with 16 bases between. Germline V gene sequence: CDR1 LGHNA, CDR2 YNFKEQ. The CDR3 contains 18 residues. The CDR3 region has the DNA TGTGCCAGCAGCCAAGAGGGACGGGACTGGGGTAGCACAGATACGCAGTATTTT. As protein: CASSQEGRDWGSTDTQYF.

The CDR3 here is CASSLVGYEQYF. Here the CDR3 DNA reads TGTGCCAGCAGCTTAGTCGGGTACGAGCAGTACTTC. The gene calls are TRBV7-2 and TRBJ2-7; D unresolved. The CDR3 extends over 12 amino acids. Germline CDR1 is SGHTA and CDR2 is FQGNSA. V was shortened by 1 base and J by 4 bases, with 5 bases between the two germline ends.

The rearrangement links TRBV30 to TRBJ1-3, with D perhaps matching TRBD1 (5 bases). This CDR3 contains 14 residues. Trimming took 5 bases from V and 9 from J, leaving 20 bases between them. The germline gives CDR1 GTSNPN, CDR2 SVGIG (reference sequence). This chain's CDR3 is CAWVNWGVPGTIYF. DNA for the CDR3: TGTGCCTGGGTGAATTGGGGGGTTCCGGGCACCATATATTTT.

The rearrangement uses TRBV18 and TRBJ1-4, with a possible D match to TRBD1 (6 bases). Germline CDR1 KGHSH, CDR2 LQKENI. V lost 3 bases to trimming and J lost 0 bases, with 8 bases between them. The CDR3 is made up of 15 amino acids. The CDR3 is CASSPRTATNEKLFF. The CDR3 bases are TGTGCCAGCTCACCCCGGACAGCAACTAATGAAAAACTGTTTTTT.

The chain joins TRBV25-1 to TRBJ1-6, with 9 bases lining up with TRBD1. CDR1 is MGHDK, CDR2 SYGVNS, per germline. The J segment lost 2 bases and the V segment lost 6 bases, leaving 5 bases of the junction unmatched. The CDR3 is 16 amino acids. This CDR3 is CASRDRGWTYNSPLHF. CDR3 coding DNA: TGTGCCAGCAGAGACAGGGGGTGGACCTATAATTCACCCCTCCACTTT.

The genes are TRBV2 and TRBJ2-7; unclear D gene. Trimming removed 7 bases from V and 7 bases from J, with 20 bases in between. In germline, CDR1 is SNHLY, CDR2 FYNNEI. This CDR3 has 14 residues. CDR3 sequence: CASMLLQAAPEQYF. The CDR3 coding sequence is TGTGCCAGCATGCTCCTTCAGGCAGCCCCGGAGCAGTACTTC.

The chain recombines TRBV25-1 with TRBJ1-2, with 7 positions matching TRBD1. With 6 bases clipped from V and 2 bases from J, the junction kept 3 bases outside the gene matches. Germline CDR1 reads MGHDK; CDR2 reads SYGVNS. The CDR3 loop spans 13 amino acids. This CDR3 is CASRSGQNYGYTF. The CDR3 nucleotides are TGTGCCAGCAGATCGGGACAGAACTATGGCTACACCTTC.